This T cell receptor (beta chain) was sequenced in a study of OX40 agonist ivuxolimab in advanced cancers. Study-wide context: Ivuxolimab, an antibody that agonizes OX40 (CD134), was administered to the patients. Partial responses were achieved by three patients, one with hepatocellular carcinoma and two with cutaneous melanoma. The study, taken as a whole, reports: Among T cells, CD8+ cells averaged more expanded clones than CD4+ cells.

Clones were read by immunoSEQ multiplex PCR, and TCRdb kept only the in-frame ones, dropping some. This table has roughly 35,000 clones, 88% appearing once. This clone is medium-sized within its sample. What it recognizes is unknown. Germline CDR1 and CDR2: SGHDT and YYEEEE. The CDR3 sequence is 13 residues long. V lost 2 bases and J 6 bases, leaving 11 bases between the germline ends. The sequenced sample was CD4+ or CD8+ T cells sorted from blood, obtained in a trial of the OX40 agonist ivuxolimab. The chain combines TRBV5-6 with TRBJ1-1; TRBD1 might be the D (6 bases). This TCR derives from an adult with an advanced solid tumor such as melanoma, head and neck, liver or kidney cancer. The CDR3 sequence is CASSLLDRPEAFF. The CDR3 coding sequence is TGTGCCAGCAGCTTACTGGACAGACCTGAAGCTTTCTTT.